Below, 6 T cell receptor beta chains from the same sample are listed, as sequenced in a study of molecular identifiers for immune sequencing clone quantification. TCRdb itself ran the PCR reads through MiXCR, one entry per CDR3 protein. The data hold about 70,000 distinct CDR3 sequences, with under 20% observed a single time. The sample consisted of naive CD8+ T cells from blood, with Jurkat cell RNA spiked in. The subset is: FACS-sorted CD8+CD4-CCR7+CD45RA+ naive T cells. All receptors derive from a human donor in good health. Some libraries in this study had Jurkat cell RNA spiked in.

This clonotype has only one observation. V is TRBV28 and J is TRBJ1-1; 9 bases align to TRBD1. Germline V lookup: CDR1 MDHEN, CDR2 SYDVKM. The CDR3 runs to 14 residues. J was trimmed by 8 bases and V by 5 bases; bases with no gene match: 9. CDR3 DNA: TGTGCCAGCAGTATGACAGGGGGGCTTCGCGAAGCTTTCTTT. It encodes CASSMTGGLREAFF. Based on the CDR3 plus reference TRBV28 and TRBJ1-1, the full variable domain is DVKVTQSSRYLVKRTGEKVFLECVQDMDHENMFWYRQDPGLGLRLIYFSYDVKMKEKGDIPEGYSVSREKKERFSLILESASTNQTSMYLCASSMTGGLREAFFGQGTRLTVV.

Ten or more counts support this clonotype. The V gene is TRBV27, the J gene TRBJ2-7, with 12 bases that match TRBD2. Germline CDR1 is MNHEY and CDR2 is SMNVEV (reference sequence). V lost 3 bases and J lost 7; bases outside the gene matches: 4. The CDR3 contains 14 residues. The CDR3 here is CASSFVGLAGEQYF. CDR3 nucleotides: TGTGCCAGCAGTTTTGTAGGACTAGCGGGAGAGCAGTACTTC.

This clonotype occurred many times. The chain has TRBV27 and TRBJ2-1; TRBD2 matches 8 bases. CDR1 is MNHEY, CDR2 SMNVEV, per germline (reference sequence). The CDR3 is 15 residues long. V lost 4 bases, J lost 2 bases, and 4 bases stayed unmatched. Written as DNA, the CDR3 is TGTGCCAGCAGTTATAGCGGGATCCCCTACAATGAGCAGTTCTTC. It specifies CASSYSGIPYNEQFF.

Points on this clonotype: This may stem from a read error, because a much larger clone lies one nucleotide away. The rearrangement joins TRBV29-1 to TRBJ2-1; TRBD1 agrees at 7 bases. There are 14 residues in the CDR3. Germline CDR1 is SQVTM and CDR2 is ANQGSEA. Here the CDR3 DNA reads TGCAGCGCCAAGACAGGGAGCTCCTGCAATGAGCAGTTCTTC. The encoded protein is CSAKTGSSCNEQFF.

This clonotype appeared many times. The rearrangement joins TRBV30 to TRBJ2-1; 10 nucleotides line up with TRBD2. CDR1 and CDR2 (germline): GTSNPN, SVGIG (reference sequence). The V gene end was trimmed by 2 bases and the J gene end by 3 bases; junction bases not matched to a gene: 4. The CDR3 loop spans 15 amino acids. The CDR3 loop reads CAWSHSGRYYNEQFF. CDR3 nucleotides: TGTGCCTGGAGTCATAGCGGGAGGTACTACAATGAGCAGTTCTTC.

This clonotype turned up a few times. The V call is TRBV7-9, the J call TRBJ2-7; 11 bases are a match to TRBD2. The CDR3 spans 17 residues. V shed 1 base and J 4 bases; nucleotides not matched to a gene: 9. CDR1 SEHNR and CDR2 FQNEAQ come from the germline V gene (reference sequence). The CDR3: CASSLGGATSGRYEQYF. The CDR3 DNA follows: TGTGCCAGCAGCTTAGGGGGGGCTACTAGCGGGAGATACGAGCAGTACTTC.